This paragraph covers one T cell receptor beta chain sequence. Its matching antigen is unknown. V dropped 4 bases and J dropped 1 base, with 8 bases sitting between them. Germline V gene sequence: CDR1 SGHTS, CDR2 YDEGEE. The CDR3 has 13 amino acids. The data originate from a study of graft-versus-host responses after intestinal transplantation. Study context: Anti-thymocyte globulin induction preceded about 3 years of tacrolimus and steroid maintenance in all recipients.

TCRdb's table, derived via immunoSEQ multiplex PCR, lists solely in-frame clones and lacks some. Found here are about 61,000 clones, 90% to 95% of them singletons; the top ten hold under 0.45%. This receptor was identified in a human donor who was the organ donor for an intestinal transplant. The source was unstimulated CD4+ T cells sorted from spleen or lymph node cells, collected before transplant. V gene TRBV5-8 combines with J gene TRBJ1-1; tentative D call: TRBD1 (6 bases). CDR3 in amino acids: CASSMTGNTEAFF. Written as DNA, the CDR3 is TGTGCCAGCAGCATGACAGGGAACACTGAAGCTTTCTTT.